This T cell receptor (beta chain) was identified during a study of shared clonotypes between healthy human individuals. Germline CDR1 reads SGHNT; CDR2 reads YYREEE (reference sequence). The V end was cut by 4 bases, the J end by 11 bases, with 27 bases between. The CDR3 is 16 amino acids. Measured with immunoSEQ multiplex PCR; TCRdb has only the in-frame clones, and not every one. This table holds around 610,000 clones, 96% found once. In the naive CD8 group, cells lacked CD45RO and were positively selected for CCR7, so terminally differentiated effector memory CD45RA+ cells were left out. Sequencing was done on a sample of naive CD8+ T cells sorted from blood. The receptor's source is a woman in her 30s in good health. The chain is built from TRBV5-4 and TRBJ1-1; tentatively, D is TRBD1 (5 bases). CDR3 DNA: TGTGCCAGCAGCCCGGGGGACCGGTTTCGGGAGCGGGGGGCTTTCTTT. It yields the protein CASSPGDRFRERGAFF.